This T cell receptor beta chain came from a study of shared clonotypes between healthy human individuals. Study-wide results and limits: Among the subsets, naive ones generally showed larger estimated richness than memory ones.

As to this clone: Its antigen is undetermined.

CDR1 is SGHVS and CDR2 is FQNEAQ in the germline V gene. The CDR3 spans 16 residues. Unmatched junction bases numbered 11, after V lost 1 base and J lost 8 bases. The genomic DNA of each subset was split evenly across several immunoSEQ plates. Methods used by the authors: Filtering differed because ImmunoSEQ produced junction-only sequences that carried no quality scores. The protocol was immunoSEQ multiplex PCR, while the TCRdb copy is restricted to in-frame clones and leaves out a portion. D and trimming come from the DNA, and the V and J calls and clone size come from that table. The top ten clones hold around 0.37% of a sample with 2 million to 3 million clones, 80% to 95% of them seen once.

The sequenced sample consisted of naive CD4+ T cells from PBMCs. This sample's subset: CD45RA+ positively selected. The rearrangement joins TRBV7-8 to TRBJ2-1, with 7 bases aligning to TRBD2. The clonotype comes from a man aged 18-30 years in good health. Some clones in this sample may be carry-over from other donors' samples. CDR3 DNA sequence: TGTGCCAGCAGCTTAGGCGTTGCGGGAGTGGTGTATGAGCAGTTCTTC. Translation: CASSLGVAGVVYEQFF.